Described below is a single TCR beta chain sequence and its context. Measured with immunoSEQ multiplex PCR; TCRdb has only the in-frame clones, and not every one. This sample has approximately 11,000 clones, with around 81% found just once. V gave up 1 base and J gave up 5 bases; unmatched junction bases: 5. From germline, CDR1 is MNHNS and CDR2 SASEGT. This CDR3 is 16 amino acids long. This sample was taken from a study of cytotoxic CD8 clonotypes in ibrutinib-treated CLL. This specimen was PBMCs, taken at disease progression, from a patient treated with ibrutinib. This clonotype originated in a human donor with chronic lymphocytic leukemia. This chain connects TRBV6-1 to TRBJ2-2, with 9 nucleotides matching TRBD2. The CDR3 loop reads CASSEGVAGETGELFF. CDR3 DNA: TGTGCCAGCAGTGAAGGGGTAGCGGGAGAGACCGGGGAGCTGTTTTTT.